This T cell receptor beta chain was sequenced in a study of circulating CD8 cells and anti-PD-1 response in melanoma. General observations from the study: Expanded sorted subsets were checked for tumor reactivity using peptides. Clonotype sharing was highest between DPOS and TIGIT subsets.

Sorting of live CD3+CD8+TCRalphabeta+ cells by PD-1 and/or TIGIT gave four subsets. This clonotype is labeled as large. The antigen is unknown. The QIAseq Immune Repertoire TCR panel built the libraries from about 16 ng of total RNA. MiXCR, applied by TCRdb to the reads, yields one record per CDR3 protein. The data show a few hundred distinct CDR3 sequences, with 8% to 9.5% seen just once and over 15% held by the top ten. After removal of 4 bases from V and 7 bases from J, the junction contained 6 bases not matched to a gene. Looked up from germline, CDR1 is SEHNR and CDR2 is FQNEAQ (reference sequence). The CDR3 sequence is 15 residues long.

The sample here was CD8+ T cells from PBMCs, taken at baseline or after one month of anti-PD-1 therapy (not recorded which). V gene TRBV7-9 combines with J gene TRBJ2-1; 11 bases map to TRBD1. The receptor's source is a human donor with melanoma. The CDR3 is CASSSGQGAWNEQFF. CDR3 sequence (DNA): TGTGCCAGCAGCTCAGGACAGGGGGCCTGGAATGAGCAGTTCTTC.